These 20 T cell receptor beta chains were all obtained from the same sample, sequenced in a study of T cells in Graves' hyperthyroidism and ophthalmopathy. Using RNA transcripts as the source, TCR beta CDR3 regions were amplified. HTBI primers were used for first-round RT-PCR of the TCR CDR3. TCRdb reanalysed the multiplex PCR reads using MiXCR and keeps one entry per CDR3 protein. The table shows approximately 350,000 distinct CDR3 sequences, with around 15% occurring only once. Sequenced material: blood. The receptors were gathered from a woman aged 60-70 years with Graves' ophthalmopathy.

V usage is TRBV6-1 and J usage is TRBJ1-6; D gene unclear. Trimming stripped 7 bases from V and 11 bases from J, with 12 bases between. Germline values: CDR1 MNHNS, CDR2 SASEGT. The CDR3 extends over 12 amino acids. CDR3 in amino acids: CASTHMATPLHF. CDR3 DNA: TGTGCCAGCACCCACATGGCGACACCCCTCCACTTT.

This clonotype turned up a few times. The gene calls are TRBV4-1 and TRBJ1-1; the D is unclear. Germline V gene lookup returns CDR1 MGHRA and CDR2 YSYEKL. CDR3 length equals 16 residues. V was shortened by 4 bases and J by 5 bases, with 20 bases between the two germline ends. For the CDR3, the DNA is TGCGCCAGCAGCCCCATACCCGGCAGGAGAAAGACTGAAGCTTTCTTT. Its protein is CASSPIPGRRKTEAFF.

In regard to this clonotype: Given a much more abundant clone one base away, this may be a read error. This chain joins TRBV12-3 or TRBV12-4 and TRBJ2-7; maybe TRBD2 (5 bases). The ends were cut back, 7 bases at V and 5 bases at J, with 18 bases in the middle. The CDR3 consists of 14 residues. CDR3 DNA sequence: TGTGCCAGCAATTCTCGTAGCGTGGTTGACGAGCAGTACTTC. Translated, it gives CASNSRSVVDEQYF.

This clonotype was counted ten times or more. V usage is TRBV12-3 or TRBV12-4 and J usage is TRBJ2-7; D not certain. The CDR3 sequence is 13 residues long. Trimming stripped 6 bases from V and 5 bases from J, with 14 bases between. In DNA form, the CDR3 reads TGTGCCAGCAGGCAAAGGGTGAGAAACGAGCAGTACTTC. It encodes CASRQRVRNEQYF.

This clonotype was counted only a few times. The chain links TRBV7-8 to TRBJ1-3; D is uncertain. The CDR3 has 16 amino acids. From germline, CDR1 is SGHVS and CDR2 FQNEAQ. Trimming removed 1 base at V and 6 bases at J, with 16 bases between. The CDR3 coding sequence is TGTGCCAGCAGCTTAGGGGGTTTCCAGTGGCCAAACACCATATATTTT. Translating gives CASSLGGFQWPNTIYF.

The gene calls are TRBV24-1 and TRBJ2-1; 7 nucleotides match TRBD2. Losses at the gene ends were 5 bases for V and 6 bases for J; bases not matched to a gene: 9. CDR1 and CDR2 (germline): KGHDR, SFDVKD. CDR3 length: 15 residues. Written as DNA, the CDR3 is TGTGCCACCAGTGTATCGGGGGAGGGTGGCAATGAGCAGTTCTTC. The encoded protein is CATSVSGEGGNEQFF.

On this clonotype: In this CDR3 the conserved last residue, phenylalanine or tryptophan, is missing, so a read error is likely. The rearrangement links TRBV7-2 to TRBJ2-5, with TRBD1 matching 8 bases. The trim removed 5 bases at V and 3 bases at J, leaving 5 bases unmatched. The CDR3 totals 14 residues. Looked up from germline, CDR1 is SGHTA and CDR2 is FQGNSA. CDR3 sequence reads: CASSLGQGEETQYL. DNA for the CDR3: TGTGCCAGCAGCCTCGGACAGGGCGAAGAGACCCAGTACCTC.

This clonotype was seen repeatedly, ten times or more. The CDR3 spells CSARSPGQGQTQYF. The CDR3 bases are TGCAGTGCTAGATCTCCGGGACAGGGACAGACCCAGTACTTC. The V call is TRBV20-1, the J call TRBJ2-5; 9 nucleotides line up with TRBD1. After removal of 2 bases from V and 6 bases from J, the junction contained 7 bases not matched to a gene. In germline, CDR1 is DFQATT, CDR2 SNEGSKA (reference sequence). This CDR3 comprises 14 residues.

This clonotype was detected many times. This chain joins TRBV29-1 and TRBJ2-1; 15 nucleotides match TRBD2. The CDR3 covers 20 residues. The germline gives CDR1 SQVTM, CDR2 ANQGSEA. The V segment lost 7 bases and the J segment 0 bases; nucleotides outside the gene matches: 16. CDR3 in amino acids: CSATRVAGLAGGRSYNEQFF. The CDR3 region has the DNA TGCAGCGCAACGCGTGTGGCAGGACTAGCGGGAGGGCGCTCCTACAATGAGCAGTTCTTC.

Ten or more counts support this clonotype. This chain joins TRBV6-1 and TRBJ2-7, with 7 bases lining up with TRBD2. Germline lookup yields CDR1 MNHNS and CDR2 SASEGT. V shed 3 bases and J 1 base; nucleotides not matched to a gene: 0. The CDR3 totals 13 residues. CDR3 coding DNA: TGTGCCAGCAGTGAGCGGGGGTCCTACGAGCAGTACTTC. Its translation: CASSERGSYEQYF.

V gene TRBV20-1 combines with J gene TRBJ2-2, with 8 bases fitting TRBD1. The CDR3 extends over 15 amino acids. The V and J ends lost 4 bases and 0 bases, in that order; junction bases with no gene match: 4. Germline assignment: CDR1 DFQATT and CDR2 SNEGSKA (reference sequence). The CDR3 protein is CSATRTGPNTGELFF. As DNA, the CDR3 is TGCAGTGCTACACGGACAGGGCCGAACACCGGGGAGCTGTTTTTT.

This clonotype was seen repeatedly, ten times or more. The chain combines TRBV6-1 with TRBJ2-1; 8 bases agree with TRBD1. With 6 bases clipped from V and 2 bases from J, the junction kept 6 bases outside the gene matches. Germline assignment: CDR1 MNHNS and CDR2 SASEGT. CDR3 length: 15 residues. This CDR3 reads CASSQTGATYNEQFF. CDR3 DNA sequence: TGTGCCAGCAGCCAGACAGGGGCAACCTACAATGAGCAGTTCTTC.

This clonotype was observed at least ten times. The chain carries TRBV3-1 and TRBJ1-3; D call uncertain. V was clipped by 5 bases and J by 0 bases, with 14 bases between them. Germline assignment: CDR1 LGHDT and CDR2 YNNKEL (reference sequence). CDR3 length: 16 residues. CDR3 protein: CASSTSIGSSGNTIYF. In DNA form, the CDR3 reads TGTGCCAGCAGCACTAGTATCGGGAGCTCTGGAAACACCATATATTTT.

This clonotype was detected a few times. The genes are TRBV5-1 and TRBJ2-3, with a tentative D call TRBD1 (5 bases). Germline values: CDR1 SGHRS, CDR2 YFSETQ. Trimming took off 0 bases at V and 2 bases at J, with 7 bases between the two ends. The CDR3 is 14 residues long. In nucleotides, the CDR3 is TGCGCCAGCAGCTTGGCCAGGGACACAGATACGCAGTATTTT. This translates into CASSLARDTDTQYF.

This clonotype has a count of ten or more. V is TRBV6-2 or TRBV6-3 and J is TRBJ2-1; the D is unclear. In germline, CDR1 is MNHEY, CDR2 SVGEGT. V lost 0 bases and J lost 0, with 12 bases in between. The CDR3 has 17 amino acids. The CDR3 DNA reads as TGTGCCAGCAGTTACTCGGCGGCAATAAGCTCCTACAATGAGCAGTTCTTC. Translated, it gives CASSYSAAISSYNEQFF.

Many counts were recorded for this clonotype. The chain has TRBV3-1 and TRBJ1-2; a possible D gene is TRBD1 (5 bases). The CDR3 is 14 residues long. V shed 4 bases and J shed 6 bases, with 15 bases lying between them. Looked up from germline, CDR1 is LGHDT and CDR2 is YNNKEL (reference sequence). The CDR3 sequence: CASSRLVIGDGYTF. CDR3 sequence (DNA): TGTGCCAGCAGCCGTTTGGTAATAGGGGATGGCTACACCTTC. The entire variable domain, with the rest obtained from reference TRBV3-1 and TRBJ1-2, is as follows: DTAVSQTPKYLVTQMGNDKSIKCEQNLGHDTMYWYKQDSKKFLKIMFSYNNKELIINETVPNRFSPKSPDKAHLNLHINSLELGDSAVYFCASSRLVIGDGYTFGSGTRLTVV.

This clonotype was counted ten times or more. The chain carries TRBV28 and TRBJ2-7; the D is unclear. Trimming removed 6 bases at V and 3 bases at J, with 9 bases between. CDR3 length: 12 residues. Germline V gives CDR1 MDHEN, CDR2 SYDVKM. The CDR3 DNA follows: TGTGCCAGCAGATCGGTACTCTACGAGCAGTACTTC. Protein product: CASRSVLYEQYF.

The chain carries TRBV5-1 and TRBJ2-1; 13 bases map to TRBD2. Trimming took 3 bases from V and 7 from J; bases not matched to a gene: 4. The CDR3 consists of 15 residues. Germline CDR1 reads SGHRS; CDR2 reads YFSETQ. Here the CDR3 DNA reads TGCGCCAGCAGCTATGGGACTAGCGGGATTAATGAGCAGTTCTTC. Encoded protein: CASSYGTSGINEQFF.

This sequence joins TRBV4-1 and TRBJ2-2; D is undetermined. Between the trimmed V and J ends, which lost 6 bases and 0 bases, there was a span of 20 bases. Germline V gene data show CDR1 as MGHRA and CDR2 as YSYEKL. The CDR3 is made up of 18 amino acids. CDR3 region: CASRPRLWSSANTGELFF. As DNA, the CDR3 is TGCGCCAGCAGGCCAAGATTATGGTCTTCCGCGAACACCGGGGAGCTGTTTTTT.

This chain joins TRBV28 and TRBJ2-2, with D unresolved. With 6 bases removed from V and 9 bases from J, the gap between germline ends came to 17 bases. This CDR3 spans 14 amino acids. Germline assignment: CDR1 MDHEN and CDR2 SYDVKM. The CDR3 sequence: CASSLNNLSRELFF. For the CDR3, the DNA is TGTGCCAGCAGCCTCAACAATCTCTCCAGGGAGCTGTTTTTT.